The rows below give T cell receptor beta chains drawn from one sample of a study of neurological immune-mediated disorders. From the 5' RACE reads, TCRdb called clonotypes with MiXCR, one entry per CDR3 protein. The sample lists about 35,000 distinct CDR3 sequences, about 4.1% occurring once. Sequenced material: PBMCs. These receptors all come from a man under 40 with multiple sclerosis. Each CDR3 is given without its conserved first and last residue. Fields, in order: J gene, V gene, clone size, CDR3 protein. For some rows the clone size is stated as once, few or many, or as a class when expanded; others skip it.

>TRBJ1-2|TRBV4-3|-
ASSQDWAGNYGYT
>TRBJ2-7|TRBV7-9|many
ASSPNQEQY
>TRBJ2-3|TRBV12-3/TRBV12-4|many
ASSLSAAGDTQY
>TRBJ2-1|TRBV20-1|many
SARVAGSSYNEQF
>TRBJ1-5|TRBV12-3/TRBV12-4|-
ASSLVERDLPQH
>TRBJ1-6|TRBV9|many
ASSVGRDGRTPLH
>TRBJ2-5|TRBV5-5|-
ASSFTPERGETQY
>TRBJ2-2|TRBV20-1|many
SASHGGGELF
>TRBJ2-3|TRBV7-9|many
ASSLGTRVILPQY
>TRBJ2-5|TRBV7-2|many
ASSLKGSREETQY
>TRBJ2-2|TRBV29-1|many
SVTTGGFTGELF
>TRBJ2-5|TRBV20-1|few
SARADQYQETQY
>TRBJ2-2|TRBV7-9|many
ASSSPAVTGELF
>TRBJ1-1|TRBV29-1|many
SVAGRVYTEAF
>TRBJ2-3|TRBV14|many
ASSQEASVLSTDTQY
>TRBJ2-2|TRBV7-3|many
ASSVGIAGNTGELF
>TRBJ2-6|TRBV20-1|many
SARDWNIPSGANVLT
>TRBJ2-3|TRBV7-9|few
ASSLRNGGSTDTQY
>TRBJ1-2|TRBV25-1|many
ASSAGNFDYGYT
>TRBJ2-5|TRBV6-5|many
ASSYGTGGPGY
>TRBJ2-2|TRBV5-4|many
ASGVENTGELF
>TRBJ1-2|TRBV10-3|-
AISESYGYT
>TRBJ2-7|TRBV18|many
ASSPRNLLGAYEQY
>TRBJ1-1|TRBV10-1|many
ASSGSFNTEAF
>TRBJ1-4|TRBV5-1|many
ASSLAQGSGKLF
>TRBJ2-1|TRBV6-5|-
ANSPGAVEQF
>TRBJ1-2|TRBV10-3|many
AISEPRTVNYGYT
>TRBJ2-5|TRBV27|many
ASTSLQSWEETQY
>TRBJ2-3|TRBV20-1|few
SARLAGGIADTQY
>TRBJ1-2|TRBV25-1|many
ASSDSTGSVFDYGYT
>TRBJ2-7|TRBV3-1|many
ASSQDRFGWEQY
>TRBJ2-2|TRBV5-1|many
ASSLGLNTGELF
>TRBJ1-5|TRBV20-1|many
SAVRPGTGDLGQPQH
>TRBJ2-2|TRBV7-2|many
ASSPGLAATGELF
>TRBJ2-7|TRBV7-2|many
ASSESYEQY
>TRBJ1-1|TRBV20-1|few
SARDTSVNTEAF
>TRBJ1-1|TRBV12-5|many
ASGFDENTEAF
>TRBJ1-4|TRBV20-1|many
SARDPAGGTTNEKLF
>TRBJ1-2|TRBV7-9|many
ASSSTNYGYT
>TRBJ1-2|TRBV7-2|many
ASRRTNTGIYT
>TRBJ1-2|TRBV6-5|many
ASSYSIRGGYT
>TRBJ2-7|TRBV2|many
ASSPLLTQRYEQY
>TRBJ2-7|TRBV4-3|many
ASSQERTGPYEQY
>TRBJ2-2|TRBV20-1|many
SARIQGPGELF
>TRBJ1-5|TRBV4-2|many
ASSQEQGNQPQH
>TRBJ2-3|TRBV20-1|-
SAKSSGGIDTQY
>TRBJ2-3|TRBV20-1|many
SARGGDTQY
>TRBJ1-1|TRBV13|many
ASQTRVRVDTEAF
>TRBJ2-5|TRBV6-1|-
ASSEFTGGQETQY
>TRBJ2-1|TRBV2|many
ASSLTSGGEQF
>TRBJ1-2|TRBV6-5|many
ASRFTGTDYGYT
>TRBJ2-1|TRBV5-1|many
ASSLGGASNEQF
>TRBJ2-7|TRBV5-6|many
ASSLEIQGIYEQY
>TRBJ2-4|TRBV20-1|many
SARSLAGLAKNIQY
>TRBJ2-7|TRBV27|many
ASSSPSGKRRGQY
>TRBJ1-5|TRBV3-1|few
ASSQGSGINQPQH
>TRBJ2-1|TRBV5-1|many
ASSLGGGGAHEQF
>TRBJ1-1|TRBV20-1|many
STYTPPATEAF
>TRBJ1-1|TRBV27|few
ASSFRQGPQNTEAF